A selection of T cell receptor beta chains follows, all from one sample in a study of response to subunit inactivated influenza vaccine. TCRdb fed the RT-PCR reads into MiXCR, producing one record per CDR3 protein. The data show about 310,000 distinct CDR3 sequences, just over 20% seen once. Sequenced material: PBMCs from blood, taken about 20 months after vaccination. All receptors come from a man between 50 and 69 years old who received an inactivated influenza vaccine. The CDR3 runs from the conserved cysteine through the conserved F or W. The D gene is left open where the match is weak. Clone size is given for some rows only: seen once, a few or many times, or a class if the clone is expanded.

clone_size j_call v_call d_call cdr3_aa cdr3_nt
NA TRBJ2-2 TRBV10-3 NA CAISVGAGELFF TGTGCCATCAGTGTGGGGGCCGGGGAGCTGTTTTTT
NA TRBJ2-3 TRBV9 NA CASSSSGGRTQYF TGTGCCAGCAGCTCCAGTGGGGGAAGGACGCAGTATTTT
few TRBJ1-5 TRBV10-3 NA CAIRGESNQPQHF TGTGCCATCAGGGGAGAGAGCAATCAGCCCCAGCATTTT
NA TRBJ1-4 TRBV29-1 NA CSGLSREEKLFF TGCAGCGGATTAAGCAGGGAGGAAAAACTGTTTTTT
few TRBJ2-7 TRBV5-4 TRBD1 CASSITTGPYEQYF TGTGCCAGCAGCATAACGACAGGGCCCTACGAGCAGTACTTC
many TRBJ1-5 TRBV3-1 NA CASSQGPGADQPQHF TGTGCCAGCAGCCAAGGACCGGGCGCTGATCAGCCCCAGCATTTT
NA TRBJ2-3 TRBV12-3/TRBV12-4 NA CASSPGLNTDTQYF TGTGCCAGCAGTCCGGGACTCAACACAGATACGCAGTATTTT
NA TRBJ1-1 TRBV10-3 NA CAISPGTSGKAFF TGTGCCATCAGTCCCGGGACCTCGGGCAAAGCTTTCTTT
NA TRBJ1-6 TRBV5-1 NA CASSLDTRGVNSPLHF TGCGCCAGCAGCTTGGATACGCGGGGGGTCAATTCACCCCTCCACTTT
NA TRBJ1-5 TRBV6-5 TRBD1 CASSYLSPGQGRAQHF TGTGCCAGCAGTTACCTATCTCCGGGACAGGGGAGAGCCCAGCATTTT
NA TRBJ2-5 TRBV15 TRBD2 CATSRAGGTQETQYF TGTGCCACCAGCAGAGCGGGAGGTACACAAGAGACCCAGTACTTC
NA TRBJ2-7 TRBV6-5 TRBD1 CASSYAPNRGPYEQYF TGTGCCAGCAGTTACGCCCCCAACAGGGGACCCTACGAGCAGTACTTC
few TRBJ2-3 TRBV20-1 TRBD2 CSALREGRTDTQYF TGCAGTGCTTTACGGGAGGGCCGGACAGATACGCAGTATTTT
few TRBJ2-2 TRBV12-3/TRBV12-4 NA CASSFTGGELFF TGTGCCAGCAGTTTTACCGGCGGGGAGCTGTTTTTT
many TRBJ1-5 TRBV12-3/TRBV12-4 NA CASSLNSNQPQHF TGTGCCAGCAGCTTAAATAGCAATCAGCCCCAGCATTTT
NA TRBJ1-6 TRBV5-8 NA CASSLVATGGNSPLHF TGTGCCAGCAGCTTGGTTGCCACGGGAGGGAATTCACCCCTCCACTTT
NA TRBJ2-1 TRBV3-1 TRBD2 CASSQGPSGGSEQFF TGTGCCAGCAGCCAGGGTCCTAGCGGGGGTAGCGAGCAGTTCTTC
few TRBJ2-3 TRBV20-1 NA CSARRGAEDTQYF TGCAGTGCTAGAAGAGGGGCAGAAGATACGCAGTATTTT
NA TRBJ1-1 TRBV11-2 NA CASSRYGRTEAFF TGTGCCAGCAGCCGTTACGGTCGCACTGAAGCTTTCTTT
NA TRBJ2-3 TRBV12-3/TRBV12-4 NA CASSSTGIDTQYF TGTGCCAGCAGTTCTACAGGGATAGATACGCAGTATTTT
NA TRBJ2-4 TRBV28 NA CASSSRGTASPAPNIQYF TGTGCCAGCAGTTCCCGGGGGACAGCTTCTCCGGCCCCAAACATTCAGTACTTC
NA TRBJ2-7 TRBV11-2 NA CASSLDRSRVYEQYF TGTGCCAGCAGCTTAGATCGGTCAAGGGTCTACGAGCAGTACTTC
few TRBJ1-2 TRBV12-3/TRBV12-4 NA CASSPGGLPWSYTF TGTGCCAGCAGTCCGGGGGGACTGCCTTGGAGCTACACCTTC
NA TRBJ2-2 TRBV28 NA CASRGGTLNTGELFF TGTGCCAGCAGGGGGGGGACACTGAACACCGGGGAGCTGTTTTTT